This TCR beta chain comes out of a study of blood T cells in healthy people across ages. Overall study: Researchers report that template switching captured about one barcoded beta molecule per two T cells.

Primed by a sample-barcoded 5' primer and a J-beta primer mix, a second PCR proceeded for 7 to 11 cycles. Each of the cDNA molecules was tagged by a template-switch adaptor with 12 random nucleotides. Via MiXCR, TCRdb re-called the 5' RACE reads, giving one row per CDR3 protein. The table has roughly 2 million distinct CDR3 sequences, around half seen once. Study-wide findings and caveats: A roughly linear fall in TCR beta diversity per million T cells was seen with increasing age.

Germline CDR1 is MNHNY and CDR2 is SVGAGI (reference sequence). This CDR3 is built from 15 residues. Deletions cut 2 bases from V and 1 base from J, with 10 bases between. This clonotype has only one observation. Its cognate antigen is unknown. This chain uses TRBV6-6 with TRBJ2-3, with D possibly TRBD1 on 6 matching bases. Source material: blood. This TCR derives from a middle-aged woman in good health. This chain's CDR3 is CASSYRDMRTDTQYF. DNA for the CDR3: TGTGCCAGCAGTTACCGGGACATGCGCACAGATACGCAGTATTTT.